This T cell receptor beta chain was sequenced in a study of PD-1 blockade in mismatch repair-deficient tumors. Germline V gene lookup returns CDR1 SGHNT and CDR2 YYREEE (reference sequence). This CDR3 spans 15 amino acids. The trim removed 4 bases at V and 3 bases at J, leaving 5 bases unmatched. Using immunoSEQ multiplex PCR, the repertoire was profiled, and TCRdb retains in-frame clones only, with some absent. Of about 68,000 clones listed, around four fifths are singletons. This rearrangement joins TRBV5-4 to TRBJ2-3; 10 bases agree with TRBD2. The receptor's source is an adult with mismatch repair-deficient cancer. Sequencing was performed on peripheral blood, taken 2 weeks after starting pembrolizumab. The CDR3 DNA is TGTGCCAGCAGCCGAGCGGGAGGGGCGACAGATACGCAGTATTTT. Amino acid sequence: CASSRAGGATDTQYF.